A single sample is the source of the 18 T cell receptor beta chains below, sequenced in a study of beta chain features in type 1 diabetes. General study findings and limits: Type 1 diabetes patients showed a moderate but significant shortening of TCRB CDR3s in all four CD4+ subsets.

Sequenced material consisted of expressed TCRB transcripts (all of the isolated RNA was reverse transcribed). TCRdb keeps only in-frame clones here, not all; method: immunoSEQ multiplex PCR. The table includes around 280,000 clones, over 12% detected once. For these TCRs, the target antigens are not known. The sequenced sample consisted of naive CD4+ T cells from blood. Receptors originate from a man aged 18-30 years with type 1 diabetes.

The chain uses TRBV12-5 and TRBJ2-1; 8 nucleotides match TRBD2. This CDR3 has 13 residues. V lost 7 bases to trimming and J lost 4 bases; unmatched junction nucleotides: 3. Germline lookup yields CDR1 LGHNT and CDR2 FRNRAP. CDR3 loop: CASAGGKYNEQFF. The CDR3 DNA follows: TGTGCTAGTGCGGGGGGGAAATACAATGAGCAGTTCTTC. The full variable domain, in which reference TRBV12-5 and TRBJ2-1 provide the parts outside the CDR3, is DARVTQTPRHKVTEMGQEVTMRCQPILGHNTVFWYRQTMMQGLELLAYFRNRAPLDDSGMPKDRFSAEMPDATLATLKIQPSEPRDSAVYFCASAGGKYNEQFFGPGTRLTVL.

This clone was picked up a small number of times. The chain employs TRBV6-5 and TRBJ2-7; tentatively, D is TRBD2 (6 bases). The CDR3 covers 13 residues. Germline V gene lookup returns CDR1 MNHEY and CDR2 SVGAGI. Trimming took off 7 bases at V and 3 bases at J, with 13 bases between the two ends. The CDR3 nucleotides read TGTGCCAGCAACCACCGGGGGTTCTACGAGCAGTACTTC. As protein: CASNHRGFYEQYF.

This clone was observed a handful of times. The chain links TRBV7-9 to TRBJ1-4, with a tentative D call TRBD1 (5 bases). Germline CDR1 is SEHNR and CDR2 is FQNEAQ (reference sequence). CDR3 length: 15 residues. The germline V and J ends were trimmed by 5 bases and 3 bases, with 13 bases remaining between them. The CDR3 reads CASSPGLAANEKLFF. The CDR3 DNA is TGTGCCAGCAGCCCGGGACTAGCGGCTAATGAAAAACTGTTTTTT.

This clone was seen only a few times. The gene calls are TRBV4-3 and TRBJ2-3; the match to TRBD2 covers 8 bases. The V gene end was trimmed by 1 base and the J gene end by 1 base; junction bases not matched to a gene: 1. Germline CDR1 and CDR2: LGHNA and YSLEER. CDR3 length: 15 amino acids. The chain's CDR3 is CASSQVLAGTDTQYF. The CDR3 DNA follows: TGCGCCAGCAGCCAAGTACTAGCGGGCACAGATACGCAGTATTTT.

Here the CDR3 reads CASSLEAGGEQYF. The CDR3 DNA follows: TGTGCCAGCAGCTTAGAAGCAGGGGGCGAGCAGTACTTC. The genes are TRBV7-2 and TRBJ2-7; 7 bases align to TRBD1. CDR1 SGHTA and CDR2 FQGNSA come from the germline V gene. V was pared by 1 base and J by 6 bases, with 3 bases of the junction left unmatched. The CDR3 has 13 amino acids. The full variable domain, rest sourced from reference TRBV7-2 and TRBJ2-7, is GAGVSQSPSNKVTEKGKDVELRCDPISGHTALYWYRQSLGQGLEFLIYFQGNSAPDKSGLPSDRFSAERTGGSVSTLTIQRTQQEDSAVYLCASSLEAGGEQYFGPGTRLTVT.

This sequence joins TRBV29-1 and TRBJ1-1; D remains unclear. The germline V and J ends were trimmed by 2 bases and 10 bases, with 20 bases remaining between them. CDR1 is SQVTM, CDR2 ANQGSEA, per germline. CDR3 length equals 14 residues. The CDR3 here is CSVETRLSGRRAFF. The CDR3 nucleotides are TGCAGCGTTGAAACGAGATTATCGGGGAGAAGAGCTTTCTTT.

This clone was observed a few times. The gene calls are TRBV4-1 and TRBJ2-5, with 10 nucleotides matching TRBD2. Germline lookup yields CDR1 MGHRA and CDR2 YSYEKL. The CDR3 is made up of 16 amino acids. V gave up 1 base and J gave up 4 bases; unmatched junction bases: 6. The CDR3 region has the DNA TGCGCCAGCAGCCAAGTAAGCGGGAGGGCAAGAGAGACCCAGTACTTC. This encodes CASSQVSGRARETQYF.

This rearrangement joins TRBV6-1 to TRBJ2-3, with D unclear. The V and J ends lost 6 bases and 2 bases respectively, with 12 bases between them. Germline CDR1 is MNHNS and CDR2 is SASEGT. The CDR3 has 14 amino acids. The CDR3 region is CASRLQPHTDTQYF. DNA for the CDR3: TGTGCCAGCAGACTCCAACCCCACACAGATACGCAGTATTTT.

This clone was seen a handful of times. The chain employs TRBV4-3 and TRBJ2-3; TRBD2 matches 8 bases. J lost 6 bases, V lost 6 bases, and 14 bases had no gene match. Per the germline V gene, CDR1 is LGHNA and CDR2 is YSLEER. CDR3 length: 16 amino acids. CDR3 region: CASSHRAGGDGDTQYF. The CDR3 nucleotides read TGCGCCAGCAGTCACAGGGCGGGGGGTGACGGGGATACGCAGTATTTT.

As concerns this clone: Other DNA sequences from this sample encode an identical CDR3 as well. In nucleotides, the CDR3 is TGCAGCGTTGTAAGGACTAGCGGGAGCTACGAGCAGTACTTC. Translation gives CSVVRTSGSYEQYF. V is TRBV29-1 and J is TRBJ2-7; 13 bases line up with TRBD2. Germline lookup yields CDR1 SQVTM and CDR2 ANQGSEA. Trimming removed 4 bases from V and 3 bases from J; junction bases left unmatched: 3. There are 14 residues in the CDR3.

This clone was detected a few times. The chain employs TRBV9 and TRBJ2-5; D possibly corresponds to TRBD2 (5 bases). The V end lost 3 bases, the J end lost 6 bases, and 12 bases lay between the germline ends. This CDR3 region has 13 residues. Germline lookup yields CDR1 SGDLS and CDR2 YYNGEE. The CDR3 sequence: CASSGGLKKTQYF. The DNA for the CDR3 is TGTGCCAGCAGCGGAGGACTGAAGAAGACCCAGTACTTC.

The chain links TRBV2 to TRBJ1-4; a weak D match, TRBD1 (6 bases). Germline loops: CDR1 SNHLY, CDR2 FYNNEI. The CDR3 has 14 amino acids. Trimming removed 4 bases from V and 4 bases from J, with 10 bases in between. CDR3 protein: CASSADSFNEKLFF. As DNA, the CDR3 is TGTGCCAGCAGTGCGGACAGCTTTAATGAAAAACTGTTTTTT.

The chain combines TRBV19 with TRBJ2-3, with D possibly TRBD1 on 6 matching bases. Between the trimmed V and J ends, which lost 3 bases and 3 bases, there was a span of 16 bases. Germline CDR1 is LNHDA and CDR2 is SQIVND (reference sequence). The CDR3 spans 16 residues. CDR3 protein: CASSISATGLTDTQYF. CDR3 bases: TGTGCCAGTAGTATCTCGGCCACAGGGTTGACAGATACGCAGTATTTT.

There are a few counts of this clone. The rearrangement links TRBV4-1 to TRBJ2-7, with 7 bases fitting TRBD1. V was pared by 0 bases and J by 4 bases, with 6 bases of the junction left unmatched. The CDR3 has 15 residues. CDR1 is MGHRA, CDR2 YSYEKL, per germline. CDR3 in DNA: TGCGCCAGCAGCCAAGATGCCGGGACAGATTACGAGCAGTACTTC. Translating it yields CASSQDAGTDYEQYF.

This clone has more than one count but fewer than ten. The V and J genes are TRBV21-1 and TRBJ1-2; TRBD1, the table's D call, was not compared with the DNA. TRBV21-1 is annotated as a pseudogene. The CDR3 is 15 residues long. The CDR3 bases are TGTGCCAGCAACGAACAGGCCCCTTCGTCCTATGGCTACACCTTC. Amino acids: CASNEQAPSSYGYTF.

V is TRBV30 and J is TRBJ2-5, with 9 nucleotides matching TRBD2. Germline CDR1 is GTSNPN and CDR2 is SVGIG (reference sequence). The CDR3 extends over 13 amino acids. The V and J ends lost 4 bases and 5 bases, in that order; junction bases with no gene match: 5. CDR3 nucleotides: TGTGCCTGGAACGCGGGAGGGTGGGAGACCCAGTACTTC. This encodes CAWNAGGWETQYF.

The chain joins TRBV1 to TRBJ2-1; TRBD2, the D gene given by the table, was not confirmed from the DNA. TRBV1 is tagged as a pseudogene. This CDR3 spans 15 amino acids. CDR3 sequence: CTSSTRLAGYNEQFF. The CDR3 coding sequence is TGCACCAGCAGCACGAGGCTAGCGGGATACAATGAGCAGTTCTTC.

This chain connects TRBV6-5 to TRBJ2-1; D remains unclear. The CDR3 is 15 residues long. V was pared by 2 bases and J by 4 bases, with 12 bases between. The germline V gene encodes CDR1 MNHEY and CDR2 SVGAGI. CDR3 sequence: CASSYAPAGYNEQFF. The CDR3 DNA follows: TGTGCCAGCAGTTACGCACCAGCAGGTTACAATGAGCAGTTCTTC.